These 7 T cell receptor beta chains came from one sample sequenced in a study of T cells in Graves' hyperthyroidism and ophthalmopathy. Amplification targeted TCR beta CDR3 regions from RNA transcripts. First-round RT-PCR targeting the TCR CDR3 was performed with the HTBI primer set. TCRdb reprocessed the multiplex PCR reads via MiXCR and lists one record per CDR3 protein. The sample yields 500,000 to 750,000 distinct CDR3 sequences, approximately 15% seen once. Material: blood. The receptors were sampled from a woman aged 18-29 years with Graves' ophthalmopathy.

This clonotype has a count of ten or more. The chain joins TRBV10-1 to TRBJ2-2; 8 bases are shared with TRBD2. CDR1 is WNHNN and CDR2 is SYGVQD in the germline V gene (reference sequence). V was pared by 8 bases and J by 6 bases, with 20 bases of the junction left unmatched. The CDR3 consists of 18 residues. The CDR3 DNA reads TGCGCCAGCGTGAATATACCGGGACTAGGTTCCCGTGCCGGGGAGCTGTTTTTT. This sequence encodes CASVNIPGLGSRAGELFF.

The chain is built from TRBV19 and TRBJ2-1; a possible D gene is TRBD2 (6 bases). The CDR3 loop spans 15 amino acids. With 1 base removed from V and 5 bases from J, the gap between germline ends came to 12 bases. Germline values: CDR1 LNHDA, CDR2 SQIVND (reference sequence). The CDR3 protein is CASSIGRDSDNEQFF. The CDR3 DNA reads as TGTGCCAGTAGTATAGGGCGGGACTCAGACAATGAGCAGTTCTTC.

This clonotype was counted many times. The chain links TRBV28 to TRBJ1-4; D not resolved. Trimming pared 5 bases from V and 1 base from J, leaving 8 bases between. The germline gives CDR1 MDHEN, CDR2 SYDVKM. CDR3 size: 14 residues. CDR3 bases: TGTGCCAGCAGTCCCCATGAAACTAATGAAAAACTGTTTTTT. It translates to CASSPHETNEKLFF.

This clonotype has ten or more counts. The chain recombines TRBV11-2 with TRBJ1-4; D unresolved. CDR1 SGHAT and CDR2 FQNNGV come from the germline V gene. V was pared by 5 bases and J by 8 bases, with 21 bases between. The CDR3 sequence is 16 residues long. The CDR3 sequence is CASSLKGGPRGEKLFF. The CDR3 DNA reads as TGTGCCAGCAGCCTCAAGGGTGGACCTCGTGGGGAAAAACTGTTTTTT. The variable domain in full, with the rest retrieved from reference TRBV11-2 and TRBJ1-4, is EAGVAQSPRYKIIEKRQSVAFWCNPISGHATLYWYQQILGQGPKLLIQFQNNGVVDDSQLPKDRFSAERLKGVDSTLKIQPAKLEDSAVYLCASSLKGGPRGEKLFFGSGTQLSVL.

The J gene is TRBJ1-1, the V gene TRBV30, with a weak D call TRBD1 (5 bases). The germline V gene has CDR1 GTSNPN and CDR2 SVGIG (reference sequence). V lost 5 bases and J lost 0, with 10 bases in between. The CDR3 contains 13 residues. The CDR3, as DNA: TGTGCCTGGGGTCGGGGGATGAACACTGAAGCTTTCTTT. This translates into CAWGRGMNTEAFF.

In its sample, this clonotype was seen many times. The chain links TRBV20-1 to TRBJ2-1; 10 nucleotides agree with TRBD2. CDR1 and CDR2 (germline): DFQATT, SNEGSKA (reference sequence). Trimming at V came to 2 bases and at J to 7 bases, leaving 8 bases not matched to a gene. This CDR3 spans 15 amino acids. The DNA of the CDR3 is TGCAGTGCTAGATCCGGGGTAGCGGGAGGTAATGAGCAGTTCTTC. Its protein is CSARSGVAGGNEQFF.

V gene TRBV10-3 combines with J gene TRBJ1-4; D not certain. Between the trimmed V and J ends, which lost 3 bases and 11 bases, there was a span of 16 bases. The germline gives CDR1 ENHRY, CDR2 SYGVKD. The CDR3 has 14 residues. The CDR3 bases are TGTGCCATCAGTGAATCTCAGACGAAGTGGAAACTGTTTTTT. Translation gives CAISESQTKWKLFF.